This TCR beta chain was obtained from a study of T cell changes during pregnancy in multiple sclerosis. Sequencing used immunoSEQ multiplex PCR; TCRdb keeps in-frame clones, though not all of them. The sample records about 41,000 clones, more than 90% being singletons. This clonotype originated in a female donor with multiple sclerosis, enrolled in a pregnancy study. Specimen: CD8+ T cells from peripheral blood mononuclear cells, collected in the third trimester of pregnancy.

The CDR3 loop is CASSFSPREQFF. Written as DNA, the CDR3 is TGTGCCAGCAGCTTTTCCCCTCGTGAGCAGTTCTTC. The rearrangement uses TRBV11-2 and TRBJ2-1, with unresolved D. CDR1 is SGHAT and CDR2 is FQNNGV in the germline V gene. CDR3 size: 12 residues. V was cut by 3 bases and J by 9 bases, with 9 bases left in between.